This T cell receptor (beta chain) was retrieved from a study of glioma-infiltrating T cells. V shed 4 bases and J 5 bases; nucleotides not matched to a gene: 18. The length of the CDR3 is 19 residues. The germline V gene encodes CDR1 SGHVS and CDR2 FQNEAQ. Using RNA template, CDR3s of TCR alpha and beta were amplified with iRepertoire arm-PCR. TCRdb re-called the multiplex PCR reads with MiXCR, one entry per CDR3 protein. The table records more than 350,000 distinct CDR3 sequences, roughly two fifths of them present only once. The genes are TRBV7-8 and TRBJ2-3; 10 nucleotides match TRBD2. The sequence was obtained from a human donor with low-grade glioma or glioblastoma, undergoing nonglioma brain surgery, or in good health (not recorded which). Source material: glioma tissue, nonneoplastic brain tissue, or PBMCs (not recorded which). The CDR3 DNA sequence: TGTGCCAGCAGCTCAGCGTTAGAGCGGGAGGGCCTTGGTGAAGATACGCAGTATTTT. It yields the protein CASSSALEREGLGEDTQYF.